One and the same sample provided the 25 T cell receptor beta chains below, sequenced in a study of T cell responses to AZD1222 COVID-19 vaccine (dated by TCRdb to 2020 to 2022). The library was made by the immunoSEQ multiplex PCR assay. What TCRdb holds here is the immuneACCESS table cut down to in-frame rearrangements. Part of the clones is not present; checked against another copy, under half of the missing clones reflect an unresolved V gene, and the others are unexplained. The sample profile shows 55,000 to 65,000 clones; 80% of them were found once. 5% of the sample rests with the top ten. This specimen's time point label, per the study, means: about 28 days (+/-7) after the second vaccine dose. This specimen was peripheral blood, taken 28 days after the second AZD1222 dose. The receptor set was obtained from an adult who received the AZD1222 COVID-19 vaccine.

This clone has a single count. One junction end does not reproduce the germline sequence, and a read error may be involved. The V and J genes are TRBV24-1 and TRBJ2-1; D is perhaps TRBD2 (6 bases). Looked up from germline, CDR1 is KGHDR and CDR2 is SFDVKD. The CDR3 is 14 amino acids. This CDR3 reads CATSEGGSSNEQFF. The CDR3 DNA reads TGTGCCACCAGTGAGGGGGGATCCTCCAATGAGCAGTTCTTC.

The chain uses TRBV6-5 and TRBJ1-1, with a possible D match to TRBD1 (6 bases). V lost 2 bases and J lost 0, with 13 bases in between. The CDR3 totals 16 residues. Germline assignment: CDR1 MNHEY and CDR2 SVGAGI. CDR3 bases: TGTGCCAGCAGTTACGGGGCAGGGGATATGAACACTGAAGCTTTCTTT. It translates to CASSYGAGDMNTEAFF.

This clone was picked up one time. The rearrangement joins TRBV7-2 to TRBJ2-7; 9 bases are shared with TRBD1. The CDR3 runs to 15 residues. Germline trimming cut 3 bases from V and 3 bases from J; bases unmatched to any gene: 6. Looked up from germline, CDR1 is SGHTA and CDR2 is FQGNSA. Written as DNA, the CDR3 is TGTGCCAGCAGCTTCGCTGGACAGGGGTTCTACGAGCAGTACTTC. As protein: CASSFAGQGFYEQYF.

The rearrangement uses TRBV11-2 and TRBJ2-2; D may be TRBD1 or TRBD2 (7 bases each). Looked up from germline, CDR1 is SGHAT and CDR2 is FQNNGV. The V end was cut by 5 bases, the J end by 7 bases, with 20 bases between. The CDR3 is 16 residues long. The CDR3 reads CASSVSPGGAGGELFF. DNA for the CDR3: TGTGCCAGCAGCGTATCCCCAGGGGGGGCTGGCGGGGAGCTGTTTTTT.

The chain links TRBV5-1 to TRBJ1-3, with 8 nucleotides matching TRBD1. The CDR3 sequence is 15 residues long. Germline CDR1 reads SGHRS; CDR2 reads YFSETQ. With 0 bases clipped from V and 2 bases from J, the junction kept 1 base outside the gene matches. The CDR3 sequence is CASSLGTGTGNTIYF. Written as DNA, the CDR3 is TGCGCCAGCAGCTTGGGGACAGGGACTGGAAACACCATATATTTT.

The rearrangement links TRBV27 to TRBJ1-1, with 8 bases aligning to TRBD1. Germline CDR1 and CDR2: MNHEY and SMNVEV (reference sequence). V shed 5 bases, J shed 3 bases, and the junction held 8 bases outside the gene matches. This CDR3 has 15 amino acids. DNA of the CDR3: TGTGCCAGCAGTCTCGGGACAGGAAAGGACACTGAAGCTTTCTTT. It is translated as CASSLGTGKDTEAFF.

The chain links TRBV27 to TRBJ1-2; the D is unclear. The CDR3 is 14 amino acids. Germline V CDR1 and CDR2: MNHEY, SMNVEV (reference sequence). Trimming removed 6 bases from V and 5 bases from J, with 16 bases in between. This CDR3 is CASSPVGRSYGYTF. The CDR3 bases are TGTGCCAGCAGCCCGGTAGGACGGTCTTATGGCTACACCTTC.

The genes are TRBV9 and TRBJ2-7, with 7 bases lining up with TRBD2. CDR1 is SGDLS and CDR2 is YYNGEE in the germline V gene. This CDR3 region has 16 residues. V dropped 4 bases and J dropped 6; count of bases not matched to a gene: 16. In DNA form, the CDR3 reads TGTGCCAGCAGCCCGAGGTCGGGAGGAGGGCTCGGCGAGCAGTACTTC. Its translation is CASSPRSGGGLGEQYF. The entire variable domain, with the rest obtained from reference TRBV9 and TRBJ2-7, is as follows: DSGVTQTPKHLITATGQRVTLRCSPRSGDLSVYWYQQSLDQGLQFLIQYYNGEERAKGNILERFSAQQFPDLHSELNLSSLELGDSALYFCASSPRSGGGLGEQYFGPGTRLTVT.

In nucleotides, the CDR3 is TGTGCCAGCTGGGGAAACACTGAAGCTTTCTTT. As protein: CASWGNTEAFF. This sequence joins TRBV2 and TRBJ1-1; D unresolved. The CDR3 contains 11 residues. Trimming left V 8 bases short and J 2 bases short, with 6 bases between. Looked up from germline, CDR1 is SNHLY and CDR2 is FYNNEI. The complete variable domain, with remaining parts taken from reference TRBV2 and TRBJ1-1, reads EPEVTQTPSHQVTQMGQEVILRCVPISNHLYFYWYRQILGQKVEFLVSFYNNEISEKSEIFDDQFSVERPDGSNFTLKIRSTKLEDSAMYFCASWGNTEAFFGQGTRLTVV.

The gene calls are TRBV7-2 and TRBJ1-1; maybe TRBD1 (5 bases). The ends were cut back, 3 bases at V and 1 base at J, with 9 bases in the middle. The CDR3 is made up of 14 amino acids. Germline V CDR1 and CDR2: SGHTA, FQGNSA. CDR3 DNA sequence: TGTGCCAGCAGCTTCAGGGATCGGAACACTGAAGCTTTCTTT. It encodes CASSFRDRNTEAFF.

J is TRBJ1-1 and V is TRBV28; tentative D call: TRBD1 (5 bases). V was clipped by 2 bases and J by 5 bases, with 15 bases between them. The length of the CDR3 is 15 residues. CDR1 is MDHEN, CDR2 SYDVKM, per germline. CDR3 sequence: CASSLPGRARTEAFF. CDR3 nucleotide sequence: TGTGCCAGCAGTTTACCAGGGAGGGCGAGAACTGAAGCTTTCTTT.

This sequence joins TRBV19 and TRBJ1-5; a weak D match, TRBD1 (6 bases). The length of the CDR3 is 21 residues. Trimming pared 2 bases from V and 3 bases from J, leaving 29 bases between. Germline V gene lookup returns CDR1 LNHDA and CDR2 SQIVND (reference sequence). This CDR3 is CASSIPPRGGIPANNNQPQHF. Here the CDR3 DNA reads TGTGCCAGTAGTATACCGCCTCGGGGGGGCATCCCGGCAAACAACAATCAGCCCCAGCATTTT.

The J gene is TRBJ2-4, the V gene TRBV3-1 (or the pseudogene TRBV3-2); no firm D call. V lost 4 bases and J 1 base, leaving 11 bases between the germline ends. Per the germline V gene, CDR1 is LGHDT and CDR2 is YNNKEL (reference sequence). CDR3 length equals 15 residues. CDR3 amino acids: CASSPPVGAKNIQYF. CDR3 DNA: TGTGCCAGCAGCCCCCCTGTGGGGGCCAAAAACATTCAGTACTTC.

This clone was detected a few times. This chain uses TRBV3-1 (or the pseudogene TRBV3-2) with TRBJ2-1, with TRBD1 as a possible D gene (5 bases). The CDR3 totals 14 residues. Trimming cost V 0 bases and J 5 bases, with 8 bases left between them. The germline gives CDR1 LGHDT, CDR2 YNNKEL (reference sequence). CDR3 nucleotides: TGTGCCAGCAGCCAAGATCTGGACAACAATGAGCAGTTCTTC. Amino acid sequence: CASSQDLDNNEQFF.

This chain links TRBV6-5 with TRBJ1-1; 9 bases align to TRBD1. CDR1 and CDR2 (germline): MNHEY, SVGAGI. V lost 6 bases and J lost 7; bases outside the gene matches: 9. The length of the CDR3 is 14 residues. CDR3 in DNA: TGTGCCAGCAGGAGGGACAGGGAGAAAATTGAAGCTTTCTTT. Amino acid sequence: CASRRDREKIEAFF.

The chain employs TRBV7-2 and TRBJ2-3, with D possibly being TRBD1 or TRBD2 (5 bases each). Germline V gives CDR1 SGHTA, CDR2 FQGNSA. Between the trimmed V and J ends, which lost 0 bases and 1 base, there was a span of 11 bases. This CDR3 is 16 amino acids long. CDR3 region: CASSLAAGTGTDTQYF. The CDR3 bases are TGTGCCAGCAGCTTAGCGGCCGGGACCGGCACAGATACGCAGTATTTT.

V gene TRBV28 combines with J gene TRBJ1-5, with D hard to call. The length of the CDR3 is 16 residues. CDR1 MDHEN and CDR2 SYDVKM come from the germline V gene. Between the trimmed V and J ends, which lost 2 bases and 4 bases, there was a span of 15 bases. CDR3 DNA sequence: TGTGCCAGCAGTTTACCCGACTTGGACCCAAATCAGCCCCAGCATTTT. Protein: CASSLPDLDPNQPQHF.

V gene TRBV5-6 combines with J gene TRBJ1-2; D ambiguous. The CDR3 contains 11 residues. Trimming left V 0 bases short and J 5 bases short, with 2 bases between. The V gene's germline CDR1 is SGHDT and CDR2 YYEEEE. CDR3 in amino acids: CASSLDYGYTF. The CDR3 DNA follows: TGTGCCAGCAGCTTGGATTATGGCTACACCTTC.

The chain uses TRBV18 and TRBJ2-7, with 9 bases that match TRBD2. V was clipped by 2 bases and J by 7 bases; unmatched bases: 15. Germline V gives CDR1 KGHSH, CDR2 LQKENI. CDR3 length: 17 amino acids. In nucleotides, the CDR3 is TGTGCCAGCTCACCATTTCTCGCGGGAGGGCCCATCGGTGAGCAGTACTTC. Its translation is CASSPFLAGGPIGEQYF.

This chain joins TRBV19 and TRBJ1-5, with 7 bases lining up with TRBD1. The germline gives CDR1 LNHDA, CDR2 SQIVND (reference sequence). This CDR3 spans 14 amino acids. The ends lost 6 bases at V and 1 base at J; junction bases unmatched: 3. The CDR3 DNA sequence: TGTGCCAGTAGCAAGGGGGCCAGCAATCAGCCCCAGCATTTT. This gives the protein CASSKGASNQPQHF. The full variable domain, its missing parts supplied by reference TRBV19 and TRBJ1-5, is DGGITQSPKYLFRKEGQNVTLSCEQNLNHDAMYWYRQDPGQGLRLIYYSQIVNDFQKGDIAEGYSVSREKKESFPLTVTSAQKNPTAFYLCASSKGASNQPQHFGDGTRLSIL.

The rearrangement links TRBV28 to TRBJ1-2, with D possibly being TRBD1 (5 bases). V was shortened by 7 bases and J by 14 bases, with 17 bases between the two germline ends. The CDR3 is made up of 11 amino acids. The germline CDR1 and CDR2 sequences are MDHEN and SYDVKM. CDR3 residues: CASTINGGVTF. In DNA form, the CDR3 reads TGTGCCAGCACAATCAATGGGGGGGTAACCTTC.

The chain links TRBV5-1 to TRBJ2-3; 8 bases line up with TRBD1. The germline V gene has CDR1 SGHRS and CDR2 YFSETQ. Trimming cost V 7 bases and J 2 bases; bases outside gene matches: 6. The CDR3 contains 14 residues. The CDR3 sequence is CASSGQVATDTQYF. DNA of the CDR3: TGCGCCAGCTCGGGACAGGTCGCCACAGATACGCAGTATTTT.

This clone was detected once. The chain joins TRBV4-1 to TRBJ1-5; D is unresolved. The V gene's germline CDR1 is MGHRA and CDR2 YSYEKL. V lost 0 bases to trimming and J lost 7 bases, with 16 bases between them. The CDR3 covers 16 residues. The chain's CDR3 is CASSQELEGSHQPQHF. Written as DNA, the CDR3 is TGCGCCAGCAGCCAAGAGTTGGAGGGAAGTCACCAGCCCCAGCATTTT.

This clone was seen more than once but under ten times. The chain joins TRBV19 to TRBJ1-1; weak D call: TRBD1 (6 bases). The CDR3 is 14 residues long. CDR1 LNHDA and CDR2 SQIVND come from the germline V gene (reference sequence). Trimming stripped 4 bases from V and 5 bases from J, with 14 bases between. The CDR3 reads CASSTPQGRTEAFF. The CDR3 nucleotides read TGTGCCAGTAGTACACCCCAGGGGAGGACTGAAGCTTTCTTT.

The J gene is TRBJ2-1, the V gene TRBV5-1; D may be TRBD2 (5 bases). CDR3 length equals 14 residues. Looked up from germline, CDR1 is SGHRS and CDR2 is YFSETQ. Trimming cost V 1 base and J 8 bases, with 13 bases left between them. The CDR3 region is CASSLISGIDEQFF. As DNA, the CDR3 is TGCGCCAGCAGCTTGATATCGGGGATCGATGAGCAGTTCTTC.